This record concerns one T cell receptor beta chain sequence. What it binds is unknown. CDR1 and CDR2 (germline): MNHEY, SVGEGT. The CDR3 covers 14 residues. Trimming cost V 1 base and J 8 bases; bases outside gene matches: 4. The iRepertoire nested amplicon-rescue multiplex PCR amplified TCR alpha and beta CDR3s from RNA. For one-step reverse transcription and amplification, about 85-400 ng of tissue mRNA or PBMC total RNA was used. TCRdb fed the multiplex PCR reads into MiXCR, producing one record per CDR3 protein. The sample has approximately 130,000 distinct CDR3 sequences, about 22% seen once. This sample stems from a study of glioma-infiltrating T cells. General observations from the study: Very few CDR3 sequences were shared between tissue and blood. Above-expected tissue-blood divergence occurred in all gliomas, most in low-grade ones.

This sequence originates from a human donor with low-grade glioma or glioblastoma, undergoing nonglioma brain surgery, or in good health (not recorded which). Sequenced input: glioma tissue, nonneoplastic brain tissue, or PBMCs (not recorded which). The chain has TRBV6-2 or TRBV6-3 and TRBJ1-3; 8 bases match TRBD1. The chain's CDR3 is CASSYLDRADTIYF. The CDR3 region has the DNA TGTGCCAGCAGTTACTTGGACAGGGCGGACACCATATATTTT.